This TCR beta chain was captured in a study of cytomegalovirus exposure and HLA in healthy donors. Regarding this clone: Its antigen is still unknown.

This CDR3 comprises 19 residues. CDR1 is SGHRS and CDR2 is YFSETQ in the germline V gene. V trimming: 3 bases; J trimming: 3 bases; junction bases outside the gene matches: 17. PCR was performed using 60 Vbeta and 13 Jbeta primers. Sequencing used immunoSEQ multiplex PCR; TCRdb keeps in-frame clones, though not all of them. This sample's table has roughly 120,000 clones. Study-level findings and limits: One cluster of highly shared sequence variants probably arose as a sequencing artifact.

This TCR came from a man aged 25 to 40 in good health and CMV-seronegative. The sequenced material came from PBMCs. The chain recombines TRBV5-1 with TRBJ2-1, with 8 bases matching TRBD2. DNA of the CDR3: TGCGCCAGCAGCTCCTCCGGGACTAGAGAGGGGGGGAACTACAATGAGCAGTTCTTC. Residues: CASSSSGTREGGNYNEQFF.